The 20 T cell receptor beta chains below were found in one sample sequenced in a study of cytomegalovirus exposure and HLA in healthy donors. Primers: 60 Vbeta forward and 13 Jbeta reverse. Measured with immunoSEQ multiplex PCR; TCRdb has only the in-frame clones, and not every one. This table holds 180,000 or so clones, 80% found once. Sequencing used PBMCs. Source of these receptors: a woman in her twenties or thirties in good health and CMV-seronegative.

This CDR3 reads CASSLSRDLDGYTF. For the CDR3, the DNA is TGTGCCAGCAGCTTAAGCAGGGACTTGGATGGCTACACCTTC. This chain joins TRBV7-3 and TRBJ1-2, with a weak D call TRBD1 (5 bases). V gave up 1 base and J gave up 6 bases, with 12 bases separating them. The germline CDR1 and CDR2 sequences are SGHTA and FQGTGA. The CDR3 extends over 14 amino acids.

This clone was detected a few times. The chain joins TRBV7-9 to TRBJ1-1; D uncertain. Germline-derived CDR1 and CDR2 are SEHNR and FQNEAQ (reference sequence). This CDR3 is built from 14 residues. V dropped 5 bases and J dropped 6 bases, with 16 bases sitting between them. CDR3 amino acids: CASSPQTVGAEAFF. In DNA, the CDR3 is TGTGCCAGCAGCCCGCAGACGGTGGGCGCTGAAGCTTTCTTT.

V and J are TRBV9 and TRBJ2-5; 13 nucleotides agree with TRBD2. Germline-derived CDR1 and CDR2 are SGDLS and YYNGEE. This CDR3 is 16 amino acids long. The V and J ends lost 1 base and 5 bases, in that order; junction bases with no gene match: 5. The CDR3 DNA sequence: TGTGCCAGCAGCGTACTACTAGCGGGGGGGCTGGAGACCCAGTACTTC. Translated, it gives CASSVLLAGGLETQYF.

The rearrangement links TRBV5-1 to TRBJ2-5; tentatively, D is TRBD1 (6 bases). The CDR3 consists of 14 residues. The germline V gene encodes CDR1 SGHRS and CDR2 YFSETQ. V lost 7 bases, J lost 1 base, and 14 bases lay in between. The CDR3, as DNA: TGCGCCAGCTCGGACAGAGGGCTCCAAGAGACCCAGTACTTC. It encodes CASSDRGLQETQYF.

This chain joins TRBV18 and TRBJ2-1; TRBD2 matches at 8 bases. The CDR3 covers 16 residues. CDR1 KGHSH and CDR2 LQKENI come from the germline V gene. J lost 4 bases, V lost 2 bases, and 7 bases had no gene match. CDR3 amino acids: CASSPEGGGTYNEQFF. CDR3 bases: TGTGCCAGCTCACCAGAGGGCGGGGGGACTTACAATGAGCAGTTCTTC.

The chain joins TRBV10-1 to TRBJ1-1, with 11 bases identical to TRBD1. V shed 5 bases, J shed 5 bases, and the junction held 7 bases outside the gene matches. CDR1 WNHNN and CDR2 SYGVQD come from the germline V gene (reference sequence). The CDR3 has 15 residues. Here the CDR3 reads CASSPDRGLFTEAFF. The CDR3 DNA reads as TGCGCCAGCAGTCCGGACAGGGGGCTTTTTACTGAAGCTTTCTTT.

This clone appeared a few times. V and J are TRBV30 and TRBJ1-2; 9 bases line up with TRBD1. The germline V gene has CDR1 GTSNPN and CDR2 SVGIG (reference sequence). This CDR3 comprises 15 residues. Trimming took 3 bases from V and 2 from J; bases not matched to a gene: 7. The CDR3 sequence: CAWSRGQGRNYGYTF. The CDR3 nucleotides are TGTGCCTGGAGCCGGGGACAGGGCCGCAACTATGGCTACACCTTC.

This chain joins TRBV30 and TRBJ1-2; D ambiguous. V was shortened by 2 bases and J by 6 bases, with 13 bases between the two germline ends. The CDR3 totals 13 residues. The germline CDR1 and CDR2 sequences are GTSNPN and SVGIG (reference sequence). Here the CDR3 reads CAWSQSHADGYTF. In DNA form, the CDR3 reads TGTGCCTGGAGTCAAAGTCACGCGGATGGCTACACCTTC. The full variable domain, its missing parts supplied by reference TRBV30 and TRBJ1-2, is SQTIHQWPATLVQPVGSPLSLECTVEGTSNPNLYWYRQAAGRGLQLLFYSVGIGQISSEVPQNLSASRPQDRQFILSSKKLLLSDSGFYLCAWSQSHADGYTFGSGTRLTVV.

This rearrangement joins TRBV4-3 to TRBJ1-2; TRBD1 matches 9 bases. The CDR3 extends over 14 amino acids. The germline CDR1 and CDR2 sequences are LGHNA and YSLEER. The trim removed 2 bases at V and 6 bases at J, leaving 4 bases unmatched. The CDR3 is CASSQPGTGNGYTF. CDR3 in DNA: TGCGCCAGCAGCCAACCTGGGACAGGGAATGGCTACACCTTC.

This chain connects TRBV4-3 to TRBJ2-5; maybe TRBD2 (5 bases). The CDR3 totals 14 residues. The V end was cut by 0 bases, the J end by 4 bases, with 9 bases between. Germline-derived CDR1 and CDR2 are LGHNA and YSLEER. CDR3 sequence reads: CASSQDIARETQYF. The CDR3 DNA sequence: TGCGCCAGCAGCCAAGATATAGCGAGAGAGACCCAGTACTTC.

This chain joins TRBV6-5 and TRBJ1-5; D might be TRBD1 (6 bases). The germline V and J ends were trimmed by 2 bases and 7 bases, with 9 bases remaining between them. The CDR3 is 13 residues long. Germline loops: CDR1 MNHEY, CDR2 SVGAGI. CDR3 bases: TGTGCCAGCAGTTACGGCCAGGGGCAGCCCCAGCATTTT. Its translation is CASSYGQGQPQHF.

This chain connects TRBV9 to TRBJ1-3, with D maybe TRBD1 (5 bases). The CDR3 sequence is 16 residues long. V was trimmed by 4 bases and J by 1 base, leaving 15 bases between them. Per the germline V gene, CDR1 is SGDLS and CDR2 is YYNGEE. This CDR3 reads CASSLEIRGSGNTIYF. The CDR3 DNA sequence: TGTGCCAGCAGCCTAGAAATAAGGGGATCTGGAAACACCATATATTTT.

This clone was seen a few times. The gene calls are TRBV5-1 and TRBJ2-2; D unclear. With 0 bases removed from V and 7 bases from J, the gap between germline ends came to 4 bases. The length of the CDR3 is 12 residues. CDR1 and CDR2 from the germline V gene are SGHRS and YFSETQ. In DNA form, the CDR3 reads TGCGCCAGCAGCTTGGCGGGCGGGGAGCTGTTTTTT. This encodes CASSLAGGELFF.

The chain links TRBV4-2 to TRBJ2-2; the match to TRBD1 covers 8 bases. The germline gives CDR1 LGHNA, CDR2 YNFKEQ. The J segment lost 4 bases and the V segment lost 0 bases, leaving 13 bases of the junction unmatched. CDR3 size: 19 residues. The CDR3 here is CASSQEARGLFLGTGELFF. Here the CDR3 DNA reads TGTGCCAGCAGCCAAGAGGCCAGGGGGCTATTTTTGGGCACCGGGGAGCTGTTTTTT.

This sequence joins TRBV6-5 and TRBJ1-4; possible D gene TRBD1, 6 bases. Looked up from germline, CDR1 is MNHEY and CDR2 is SVGAGI. Trimming cost V 0 bases and J 8 bases, with 13 bases left between them. The CDR3 consists of 15 residues. The CDR3 nucleotides read TGTGCCAGCAGTTACTCGGGGGCGGGTAAAGAAAAACTGTTTTTT. As protein: CASSYSGAGKEKLFF.

The V call is TRBV27, the J call TRBJ2-2, with 9 bases fitting TRBD1. The CDR3 runs to 15 residues. Germline V gene sequence: CDR1 MNHEY, CDR2 SMNVEV (reference sequence). V dropped 8 bases and J dropped 4; count of bases not matched to a gene: 8. The CDR3 nucleotides are TGTGCCAGCCGAACAGGGGGCGCGGGCACCGGGGAGCTGTTTTTT. Protein product: CASRTGGAGTGELFF.

The V and J genes are TRBV9 and TRBJ1-4; D not certain. CDR1 and CDR2 from the germline V gene are SGDLS and YYNGEE. The CDR3 length is 14 residues. V was trimmed by 4 bases and J by 0 bases, leaving 7 bases between them. Here the CDR3 reads CASSRGTTNEKLFF. The CDR3 DNA reads TGTGCCAGCAGCAGAGGAACAACTAATGAAAAACTGTTTTTT.

The rearrangement links TRBV6-1 to TRBJ2-3; 8 bases are a match to TRBD1. This CDR3 contains 18 residues. Germline V gives CDR1 MNHNS, CDR2 SASEGT. V was pared by 0 bases and J by 5 bases, with 13 bases of the junction left unmatched. The CDR3 nucleotides read TGTGCCAGCAGTGAAGCGCTTAGGGGGACAGGACCAGGAGATACGCAGTATTTT. This gives the protein CASSEALRGTGPGDTQYF.

The chain couples TRBV5-6 to TRBJ1-2; perhaps TRBD1 as D (6 bases). CDR1 SGHDT and CDR2 YYEEEE come from the germline V gene. V lost 2 bases, J lost 2 bases, and 16 bases lay in between. This CDR3 comprises 16 residues. The CDR3 loop reads CASSFTEDSSNYGYTF. DNA of the CDR3: TGTGCCAGCAGCTTTACCGAGGACAGCAGCAACTATGGCTACACCTTC.

V and J are TRBV14 and TRBJ2-5, with TRBD1 identical over 8 bases. CDR3 length: 15 residues. V was clipped by 1 base and J by 5 bases; unmatched bases: 6. The germline V gene encodes CDR1 SGHDN and CDR2 FVKESK. CDR3 region: CASSQVRTGFETQYF. CDR3 DNA: TGTGCCAGCAGCCAAGTTCGGACAGGGTTTGAGACCCAGTACTTC.